Sequencing of this T cell receptor (beta chain) was carried out in a study of response to subunit inactivated influenza vaccine. Study conclusions and caveats: It was suggested by the authors that few new T cells are recruited by each seasonal influenza vaccination.

TCRdb used MiXCR to reprocess the RT-PCR reads, holding one entry per CDR3 protein. This table holds under 200,000 distinct CDR3 sequences, roughly a tenth found once. V lost 7 bases and J lost 3, with 20 bases in between. The CDR3 runs 15 residues. CDR1 DFQATT and CDR2 SNEGSKA come from the germline V gene (reference sequence). This clonotype appeared many times. Its antigen remains unidentified. The chain uses TRBV20-1 and TRBJ2-3; possibly TRBD2 for D (6 bases). Sequences were derived from non-naive T cells sorted from PBMCs, sampled about 40 days after vaccination. The TCR originated in a man aged 45-60 years who received an inactivated influenza vaccine. The CDR3 DNA is TGCAGTGTTACGAGCTTCCGGGAGTTAACAGATACGCAGTATTTT. This sequence encodes CSVTSFRELTDTQYF.